A selection of T cell receptor beta chains follows, all from one sample in a study of T-cell reconstitution after alpha-beta-depleted transplantation in children. TCRdb called the PCR reads again in MiXCR, with one record for every CDR3 protein. The data contain 180,000 or so distinct CDR3 sequences, just under 6.5% of them singletons. The sample was PBMCs, taken before TCRalphabeta/CD19-depleted stem cell transplant. The receptors shown here come from a girl less than two years old with combined immunodeficiency, due to receive a stem cell transplant. The CDR3 runs from the conserved cysteine through the conserved F or W. D genes are given only for firm matches. The size entry is marked missing in some rows and otherwise reads once, few, many or a size class.

abundance: few
j_gene: TRBJ2-1
v_gene: TRBV7-6
d_gene: TRBD2
CDR3nt: TGTGCCAGCAGCTTATCTAGCGGGAGGGCCCATGAGCAGTTCTTC
CDR3aa: CASSLSSGRAHEQFF

abundance: many
j_gene: TRBJ1-1
v_gene: TRBV29-1
d_gene: TRBD1
CDR3nt: TGCAGCGTTCTGTCCGGGACAGGGACCACTGAAGCTTTCTTT
CDR3aa: CSVLSGTGTTEAFF

abundance: -
j_gene: TRBJ2-1
v_gene: TRBV11-1
d_gene: TRBD2
CDR3nt: TGTGCCAGCAGCTTAGCCTGGGTCATCAAGGCTAGCGGGGTTGAGCAGTTCTTC
CDR3aa: CASSLAWVIKASGVEQFF

abundance: many
j_gene: TRBJ2-3
v_gene: TRBV7-3
d_gene: -
CDR3nt: TGTGCCAGCAGCTTAATGCCGGGAGATACGCAGTATTTT
CDR3aa: CASSLMPGDTQYF

abundance: many
j_gene: TRBJ2-7
v_gene: TRBV30
d_gene: -
CDR3nt: TGTGCCTGGAGTGTTGGAGGGCACGAGCAGTACTTC
CDR3aa: CAWSVGGHEQYF

abundance: -
j_gene: TRBJ2-7
v_gene: TRBV20-1
d_gene: TRBD2
CDR3nt: TGCAGTGCCACCAGGGACTACAACGAGCAGTACTTC
CDR3aa: CSATRDYNEQYF

abundance: -
j_gene: TRBJ2-3
v_gene: TRBV20-1
d_gene: -
CDR3nt: TGCAGTGACAAGCTAGGAGGATTAGATACGCAGTATTTT
CDR3aa: CSDKLGGLDTQYF

abundance: many
j_gene: TRBJ2-6
v_gene: TRBV7-8
d_gene: TRBD1
CDR3nt: TGTGCCAGCAGCTTGACAGGGGCTATTTCCCCTGGGGCCAACGTCCTGACTTTC
CDR3aa: CASSLTGAISPGANVLTF

abundance: -
j_gene: TRBJ2-3
v_gene: TRBV6-2/TRBV6-3
d_gene: -
CDR3nt: TGTGCCAGCAGTTCCGGGACATTAGTGGGGACAGATACGCAGTATTTT
CDR3aa: CASSSGTLVGTDTQYF

abundance: many
j_gene: TRBJ1-5
v_gene: TRBV7-2
d_gene: -
CDR3nt: TGTGCCAGCAGCTTAGTCTCAGGGTTGGGCAATCAGCCCCAGCATTTT
CDR3aa: CASSLVSGLGNQPQHF

abundance: many
j_gene: TRBJ2-1
v_gene: TRBV20-1
d_gene: TRBD2
CDR3nt: TGCAGTGCTAGGGCGGGGGGGCCATTACAGTTCTTC
CDR3aa: CSARAGGPLQFF

abundance: many
j_gene: TRBJ2-2
v_gene: TRBV12-3/TRBV12-4
d_gene: -
CDR3nt: TGTGCCAGCAGTTTAGGCGGCCCCGGGGAGCTGTTTTTT
CDR3aa: CASSLGGPGELFF

abundance: many
j_gene: TRBJ2-1
v_gene: TRBV29-1
d_gene: -
CDR3nt: TGCAGCCCCACCGGGACTTTGGCCGGTGAGCAGTTCTTC
CDR3aa: CSPTGTLAGEQFF

abundance: many
j_gene: TRBJ2-1
v_gene: TRBV3-1
d_gene: -
CDR3nt: TGTGCCAGCAGCCAAGATCAGAGGGTCGGTAGATACAATGAGCAGTTCTTC
CDR3aa: CASSQDQRVGRYNEQFF

abundance: many
j_gene: TRBJ2-3
v_gene: TRBV7-8
d_gene: TRBD2
CDR3nt: TGTGCCAGCAGCTTAGCACTAGCGAGAGCAGATACGCAGTATTTT
CDR3aa: CASSLALARADTQYF

abundance: many
j_gene: TRBJ2-7
v_gene: TRBV7-9
d_gene: TRBD1
CDR3nt: TGTGCCAGCAGCCCCAAGCCCAGGGGGCGCCCATACGAGCAGTACTTC
CDR3aa: CASSPKPRGRPYEQYF

abundance: many
j_gene: TRBJ2-5
v_gene: TRBV4-1
d_gene: -
CDR3nt: TGCGCCAGCAGCCAAGTAATAGGGAAAGAGACCCAGTACTTC
CDR3aa: CASSQVIGKETQYF

abundance: many
j_gene: TRBJ1-5
v_gene: TRBV28
d_gene: -
CDR3nt: TGTGCCAGCAGAGACAGCGGGAATCAGCCCCAGCATTTT
CDR3aa: CASRDSGNQPQHF

abundance: many
j_gene: TRBJ2-2
v_gene: TRBV5-4
d_gene: TRBD1
CDR3nt: TGTGCCAGCACCCGGTTACGAGGGGGCCTCACCGGGGAGCTGTTTTTT
CDR3aa: CASTRLRGGLTGELFF

abundance: many
j_gene: TRBJ2-3
v_gene: TRBV29-1
d_gene: -
CDR3nt: TGCAGCGTTATTAGCCGGGGAGACCCTAGCACAGATACGCAGTATTTT
CDR3aa: CSVISRGDPSTDTQYF

abundance: many
j_gene: TRBJ2-1
v_gene: TRBV24-1
d_gene: -
CDR3nt: TGTGCCACCAGTGATTTGCGGTCGGGGTATACACTCAATGAGCAGTTCTTC
CDR3aa: CATSDLRSGYTLNEQFF

abundance: -
j_gene: TRBJ2-2
v_gene: TRBV6-2/TRBV6-3
d_gene: -
CDR3nt: TGTGCCAGCAGTTACTCGGCTAGCCCTTTAGTCACCGGGGAGCTGTTTTTT
CDR3aa: CASSYSASPLVTGELFF

abundance: few
j_gene: TRBJ1-3
v_gene: TRBV28
d_gene: TRBD1
CDR3nt: TGTGCCAGCAGTCCGTTAGGACAGGGGGGAGGAAACACCATATATTTT
CDR3aa: CASSPLGQGGGNTIYF

abundance: many
j_gene: TRBJ1-1
v_gene: TRBV6-1
d_gene: TRBD1
CDR3nt: TGTGCCAGCAGTCCCACAGGGGGCACTGAAGCTTTCTTT
CDR3aa: CASSPTGGTEAFF